The rows below give T cell receptor beta chains drawn from one sample of a study of cytomegalovirus exposure and HLA in healthy donors. TCRdb's copy holds only in-frame clones and misses some; the assay was immunoSEQ multiplex PCR. The data hold 150,000 to 200,000 clones, with approximately 77% observed a single time. Material for sequencing was PBMCs. These receptors originate from a man aged 30 to 39 in good health and CMV-seropositive. The CDR3 runs from the conserved cysteine through the conserved F or W. Fields, in order: V gene, D gene, clone size, CDR3 length, J gene, CDR3 DNA, CDR3 protein. The D gene is left open where the match is weak. Size values are once, few and many counts, or a class for expanded clones, and some rows have none.

TRBV14,.,.,16,TRBJ2-3,TGTGCCAGCAGCCAATTGGGACAAAGGAGCACAGATACGCAGTATTTT,CASSQLGQRSTDTQYF
TRBV7-9,.,.,13,TRBJ2-3,TGTGCCAGCAGCTACGGGGGTAGAGATACGCAGTATTTT,CASSYGGRDTQYF
TRBV4-1,.,.,16,TRBJ1-5,TGCGCCAGCAGCTTACGACCCGGGTATAGCAATCAGCCCCAGCATTTT,CASSLRPGYSNQPQHF
TRBV12-5,.,.,14,TRBJ1-4,TGTGCTAGTGGCGATACAGGGACTAATGAAAAACTGTTTTTT,CASGDTGTNEKLFF
TRBV5-6,TRBD1,.,14,TRBJ2-5,TGTGCCAGCAGCTTGAAGGACAGGGAAGAGACCCAGTACTTC,CASSLKDREETQYF
TRBV13,TRBD2,.,17,TRBJ2-3,TGTGCCAGCAGCCCCAGGGGACTAGCAGCTAGCACAGATACGCAGTATTTT,CASSPRGLAASTDTQYF
TRBV5-5,.,.,14,TRBJ2-3,TGTGCCAGCAGCGCTGGAGGGGGCAGAGATACGCAGTATTTT,CASSAGGGRDTQYF
TRBV5-1,TRBD1,.,13,TRBJ2-7,TGCGCCAGCAGCTGGGACAGGGACTACGAGCAGTACTTC,CASSWDRDYEQYF
TRBV19,.,.,13,TRBJ2-1,TGTGCCAGTAGTTCCCAGGGGCTGGGGGAGCAGTTCTTC,CASSSQGLGEQFF
TRBV28,TRBD1,.,14,TRBJ1-1,TGTGCCAGCAGTGGACAGGTCATGAACACTGAAGCTTTCTTT,CASSGQVMNTEAFF
TRBV7-3,.,.,13,TRBJ1-1,TGTGCCAGCAGCCTTCAAGGGGACACTGAAGCTTTCTTT,CASSLQGDTEAFF
TRBV2,.,.,11,TRBJ2-5,TGTGCCAGCAAATTACAAGAGACCCAGTACTTC,CASKLQETQYF
TRBV10-3,TRBD2,.,16,TRBJ2-2,TGTGCCATCACCATGACTAGCGGGGTATACACCGGGGAGCTGTTTTTT,CAITMTSGVYTGELFF
TRBV7-3,.,.,16,TRBJ2-3,TGTGCCAGCAGCCCCGGTAATAGCGTAAGCACAGATACGCAGTATTTT,CASSPGNSVSTDTQYF
TRBV5-4,.,few,15,TRBJ1-4,TGTGCCAGCAGCTTGAGAATAGACAGCAATGAAAAACTGTTTTTT,CASSLRIDSNEKLFF
TRBV11-3,.,.,13,TRBJ1-1,TGTGCCAGCAACGACCCAGGGGACACTGAAGCTTTCTTT,CASNDPGDTEAFF
TRBV23-1,.,.,16,TRBJ1-6,TGCGCCAGCAGTCAATCGGCGGGCAGGTGGGATTCACCCCTCCACTTT,CASSQSAGRWDSPLHF
TRBV5-1,TRBD1,.,12,TRBJ2-5,TGCGCCAGCAGCCCACAGGGGGAGACCCAGTACTTC,CASSPQGETQYF
TRBV28,TRBD1,.,13,TRBJ1-5,TGTGCCATCCGGGACAGGGGGTGGCAGCCCCAGCATTTT,CAIRDRGWQPQHF
TRBV7-6,.,once,15,TRBJ2-5,TGTGCCAGCAGCTTATCCCCCAACAACCAAGAGACCCAGTACTTC,CASSLSPNNQETQYF
TRBV28,.,.,11,TRBJ1-1,TGTGCCAGCAGTTTAATCTCTGAAGCTTTCTTT,CASSLISEAFF
TRBV6-5,.,few,14,TRBJ1-1,TGTGCCAGCAGCCGCACCCCGCGGGGAAGACAAGCTTTCTTT,CASSRTPRGRQAFF
TRBV30,.,.,17,TRBJ1-5,TGTGCCTGGAGTGTAGGGGTAGGGGGGGGCTTAAATCAGCCCCAGCATTTT,CAWSVGVGGGLNQPQHF
TRBV10-3,TRBD1,once,15,TRBJ1-2,TGTGCCATCAATCCCCAACAGGGGGCGGGCTATGGCTACACCTTC,CAINPQQGAGYGYTF
TRBV6-1,.,.,14,TRBJ2-7,TGTGCCAGTGCACCGGGACACGGTTATCCCGAACCGTACTTC,CASAPGHGYPEPYF
TRBV6-1,TRBD2,few,15,TRBJ2-3,TGTGCCAGCACGTTACTAGCGGGGGGCACAGATACGCAGTATTTT,CASTLLAGGTDTQYF
TRBV11-3,TRBD1,.,16,TRBJ2-2,TGTGCCAGCAGCTTAACCGGGACAGGGGGCACCGGGGAGCTGTTTTTT,CASSLTGTGGTGELFF
TRBV10-2,TRBD1,.,15,TRBJ2-7,TGCGCCAGCAGGGTGGGACAGGGGTATTTATACGAGCAGTACTTC,CASRVGQGYLYEQYF
TRBV4-2,TRBD1,few,15,TRBJ1-5,TGTGCCAGCAGCCAAGGGACAGGGGACAATCAGCCCCAGCATTTT,CASSQGTGDNQPQHF
TRBV6-1,TRBD2,few,15,TRBJ2-1,TGTGCCAGCAGGGGCCGACTAGCGGGGGACAATGAGCAGTTCTTC,CASRGRLAGDNEQFF
TRBV4-1,.,.,14,TRBJ2-3,TGCGCCAGCAGTCGCGGACAGTACACAGATACGCAGTATTTT,CASSRGQYTDTQYF
TRBV29-1,TRBD1,few,13,TRBJ2-1,TGCAGCGTGCGGGACAGGTCCGACAATGAGCAGTTCTTC,CSVRDRSDNEQFF
TRBV5-1,.,.,14,TRBJ1-1,TGCGCCAGCAGTTCGTCGGAGACTTTCAATGAAGCTTTCTTT,CASSSSETFNEAFF
TRBV30,.,.,16,TRBJ1-6,TGTGCCTGGAGTCGGGGGGTGGGGGGCGCCGATTCACCCCTCCACTTT,CAWSRGVGGADSPLHF
TRBV4-3,.,few,14,TRBJ1-6,TGCGCCAGCAGCCAAGGCAGGGAATCTTCACCCCTCCACTTT,CASSQGRESSPLHF
TRBV6-6,TRBD2,.,14,TRBJ2-7,TGTGCCAGCAGACCGGTCGCGGGGGGCCAAGAGCAGTACTTC,CASRPVAGGQEQYF
TRBV2,.,.,14,TRBJ2-7,TGTGCCAGCAGCCCTTGGAGTAGGAGGTACGAGCAGTACTTC,CASSPWSRRYEQYF
TRBV9,.,.,14,TRBJ2-1,TGTGCCAGCAGCCCTGAGCCGATCTACAATGAGCAGTTCTTC,CASSPEPIYNEQFF
TRBV2,TRBD1,.,13,TRBJ2-1,TGTGCCACCCACAGGGGGCACTGGAATGAGCAGTTCTTC,CATHRGHWNEQFF
TRBV4-1,TRBD1,.,15,TRBJ1-4,TGCGCCAGCAGACCCCCGGGACAGGCGAGTGAAAAACTGTTTTTT,CASRPPGQASEKLFF
TRBV25-1,.,.,16,TRBJ2-1,TGTGCCAGCAGTGAATCGGTCAGCGTGACCTACAATGAGCAGTTCTTC,CASSESVSVTYNEQFF
TRBV7-8,.,.,13,TRBJ1-2,TGTGCCAGCAGCGGGTCGACAGTCTATGGCTACACCTTC,CASSGSTVYGYTF
TRBV21-1,.,.,15,TRBJ2-2,TGTGCCAGCACCGGACTAGCGGGGGGGGTCGGGGAGCTGTTTTTT,CASTGLAGGVGELFF
TRBV6-5,TRBD1,.,16,TRBJ1-6,TGTGCCAGCAGTTACTCGAGTTTCGCCAGGGGGTCACCCCTCCACTTT,CASSYSSFARGSPLHF
TRBV6-6,TRBD2,.,15,TRBJ2-1,TGTGCCAGCAGTATGGGGGCTAGCGGGGCCTATGAGCAGTTCTTC,CASSMGASGAYEQFF
TRBV28,TRBD1,.,15,TRBJ2-1,TGTGCCAGCAGACAAGGGGGCGCCTCCTACAATGAGCAGTTCTTC,CASRQGGASYNEQFF